This T cell receptor beta chain was recovered during a study of blood T cells in healthy people across ages. In this sample, this clonotype turned up a few times. Its antigen remains unknown. With V trimmed by 4 bases and J by 2 bases, 6 bases remained unmatched. The CDR3 has 17 residues. The germline CDR1 and CDR2 sequences are LGHDT and YNNKEL (reference sequence). A J-beta primer mix and a sample-barcoded 5' primer were used in a second PCR of about 7 to 12 cycles. Every cDNA molecule carried a tag from a template-switch adaptor bearing 12 random nucleotides. TCRdb called the 5' RACE reads again in MiXCR, with one record for every CDR3 protein. The repertoire holds about 930,000 distinct CDR3 sequences, 25% to 35% seen once, with roughly 10% in the top ten. Notes on the study in general: CMV status of donors was unknown, possibly confounding expanded clonotype changes.

Total RNA extraction produced at least 6 micrograms (per sample) for the study. This sample was shared with a second study, whose subject was T cells of mothers and their children.

This rearrangement joins TRBV3-1 to TRBJ2-1; 12 positions agree with TRBD2. This sequence was found in a woman between 40 and 50 years old in good health. Sequences were obtained from blood. In DNA, the CDR3 is TGTGCCAGCAGCCGTACTAGCGGGGGGTCCACCTACAATGAGCAGTTCTTC. Its protein product is CASSRTSGGSTYNEQFF.